The entry below gives a single T cell receptor (beta chain) sequence along with its context. These data are taken from a study of cytomegalovirus exposure and HLA in healthy donors. PCR employed 60 Vbeta and 13 Jbeta primers. Libraries were prepared by immunoSEQ multiplex PCR; TCRdb keeps only in-frame clonotypes and omits some of them. The sample consists of 120,000 or so clones, more than 65% of them appearing once. The CDR3 covers 14 residues. Germline V gene data show CDR1 as MGHDK and CDR2 as SYGVNS. This sequence originates from a man aged 30 to 39 in good health and CMV-seropositive. V and J are TRBV25-1 and TRBJ2-5; maybe TRBD2 (5 bases). The DNA end lines up better with TRBJ2-7; the J call may be wrong. Specimen: PBMCs. The CDR3 DNA reads as TGTGCCAGCATTGATGGACTGAACTCCTACGAGCAGTACTTC. Amino acid sequence: CASIDGLNSYEQYF.